This note documents a single T cell receptor beta chain sequence. Its antigen specificity is not known. No base-level quality is on record; no much larger clone is a single base apart. The immunoSEQ Assay, a bias-controlled multiplex PCR, was used to amplify TCRbeta CDR3 regions from genomic DNA. The study's processing was this. Within the assay, amplification of reference gene primers was used to estimate how many nucleated cells each sample contained. To quantify the absolute abundance of each unique TCRbeta CDR3 rearrangement, sequence reads were collapsed and filtered. For each sample, productive Simpson clonality was calculated by taking the square root of Simpson's diversity index across productive rearrangements. TCRdb carries this immuneACCESS record with in-frame sequences only. Its versions omit some clonotypes, under half of them owing to an unresolved V gene in the studies checked, with the rest unexplained. V and J calls and clone size come straight from that table; D and trimming were deduced from the DNA. The sample table lists more than 150,000 clones, 89% of them with a count of one. The ten largest clones represent roughly 6.7% of the sample.

Whole blood was collected in K2EDTA tubes by collaborating institutions according to the institutions' own protocols. For TCRbeta analysis, collaborators shipped samples as frozen whole blood, isolated PBMCs, or DNA extracted from either of those sample types. These data come from a study of blood T cell repertoires in COVID-19 (dated by TCRdb to the early 2020s). With regard to the full study: Collaborator samples came from the United States, Italy and Spain and covered acute and convalescent phases of COVID-19. The dataset comprised deeply sampled blood TCRbeta repertoires from subjects exposed to, actively infected with, or recovered from COVID-19. The samples were drawn from two sources: the first 160 participants of the ongoing ImmuneRACE study, and fewer than 1,500 subjects contributed by 6 global collaborators. A de-identified subject ID, COVID-19 status, age in years and sex were almost always included in the sample metadata. Where available, HLA class I and class II types were taken from metadata supplied by the sample provider and were not determined by assay-based typing. The repertoires were released in a freely available public database intended as a resource for research on the immune response to SARS-CoV-2. The prospective study material was composed of cDNA or gDNA derived from T cells, B-cell-depleted T cells, or PBMCs. Results and caveats for the whole study, not just this receptor: Clinical and demographic metadata were provided uncurated, with the amount varying by source and participant.

The CDR3 starts with the cysteine, ends with the phenylalanine, and has 15 residues. Only CDR3 DNA remains: 45 bases, in frame from the first base. CDR1 SEHNR and CDR2 FQNEAQ are derived from the germline V gene (reference sequence). V is clipped by 0 bases and J by 1 base, and the sequence between their germline boundaries is 9 bases long. Sequenced sample: peripheral blood. The chain was built from TRBV7-9 and TRBJ1-1; no D segment can be confidently identified. The origin of this receptor is a man aged 40-49 years with acute or convalescent COVID-19. The sequenced DNA: TGTGCCAGCAGCTTAGCAGGGAGCACGAACACTGAAGCTTTCTTT. This sequence encodes CASSLAGSTNTEAFF.